The entry below describes one T cell receptor beta chain. The sample originates from a study of blood T cell repertoires in COVID-19. Study summary: In each case, the material was cDNA or gDNA derived from T cells, B-cell-depleted T cells, or PBMCs.

The CDR3 consists of 15 residues. J was trimmed by 5 bases and V by 0 bases; bases with no gene match: 4. Germline lookup yields CDR1 SGHRS and CDR2 YFSETQ. Under the authors' procedure: Reference gene primer amplification gave estimated nucleated cell counts. Libraries were prepared by immunoSEQ multiplex PCR; TCRdb keeps only in-frame clonotypes and omits some of them. From that table come the V and J calls and clone size; the DNA was used to work out D and trimming. This table has 150,000 or so clones, about 92% appearing once. Sequencing was carried out using peripheral blood. The chain joins TRBV5-1 to TRBJ1-2, with 10 positions matching TRBD1. The source of this sequence is a man in his 60s with active or convalescent COVID-19. The CDR3 here is CASSLGDRGSYGYTF. Here the CDR3 DNA reads TGCGCCAGCAGCTTGGGGGACAGGGGAAGTTATGGCTACACCTTC. The variable domain in full, completed from reference TRBV5-1 and TRBJ1-2, reads KAGVTQTPRYLIKTRGQQVTLSCSPISGHRSVSWYQQTPGQGLQFLFEYFSETQRNKGNFPGRFSGRQFSNSRSEMNVSTLELGDSALYLCASSLGDRGSYGYTFGSGTRLTVV.